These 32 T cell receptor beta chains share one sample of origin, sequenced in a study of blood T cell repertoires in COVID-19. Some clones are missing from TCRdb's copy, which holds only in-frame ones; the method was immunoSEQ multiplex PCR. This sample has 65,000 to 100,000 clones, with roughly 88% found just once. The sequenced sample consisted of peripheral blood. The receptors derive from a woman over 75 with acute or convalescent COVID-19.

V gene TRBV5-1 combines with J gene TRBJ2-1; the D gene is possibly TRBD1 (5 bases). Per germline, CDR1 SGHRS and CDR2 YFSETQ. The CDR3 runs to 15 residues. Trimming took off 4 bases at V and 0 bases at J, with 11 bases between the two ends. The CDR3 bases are TGCGCCAGCAGCGCACAGGCAAGCTCCTACAATGAGCAGTTCTTC. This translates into CASSAQASSYNEQFF.

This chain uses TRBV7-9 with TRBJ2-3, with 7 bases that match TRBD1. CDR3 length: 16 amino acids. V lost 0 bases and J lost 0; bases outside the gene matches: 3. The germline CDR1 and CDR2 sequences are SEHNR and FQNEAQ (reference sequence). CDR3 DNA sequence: TGTGCCAGCAGCTTAGCGGGACAGCCCAGCACAGATACGCAGTATTTT. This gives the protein CASSLAGQPSTDTQYF.

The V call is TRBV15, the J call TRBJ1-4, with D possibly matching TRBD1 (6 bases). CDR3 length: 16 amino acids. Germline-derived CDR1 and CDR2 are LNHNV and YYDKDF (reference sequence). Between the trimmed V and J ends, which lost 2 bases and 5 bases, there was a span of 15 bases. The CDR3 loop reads CATSRTTGQWNEKLFF. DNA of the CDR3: TGTGCCACCAGCAGAACTACGGGACAATGGAATGAAAAACTGTTTTTT.

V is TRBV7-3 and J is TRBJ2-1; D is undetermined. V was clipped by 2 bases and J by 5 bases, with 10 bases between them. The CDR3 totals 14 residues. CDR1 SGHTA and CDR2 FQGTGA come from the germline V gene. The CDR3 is CASSLGRTNNEQFF. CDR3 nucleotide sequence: TGTGCCAGCAGCTTAGGTAGAACTAACAATGAGCAGTTCTTC.

In DNA form, the CDR3 reads TGTGCCAGCAGCCGAGGGGGCAGGGTGATGGACGAGCAGTACTTC. Its translation is CASSRGGRVMDEQYF. This rearrangement joins TRBV27 to TRBJ2-7; the match to TRBD1 covers 7 bases. The ends lost 6 bases at V and 5 bases at J; junction bases unmatched: 13. This CDR3 comprises 15 residues. The germline CDR1 and CDR2 sequences are MNHEY and SMNVEV (reference sequence).

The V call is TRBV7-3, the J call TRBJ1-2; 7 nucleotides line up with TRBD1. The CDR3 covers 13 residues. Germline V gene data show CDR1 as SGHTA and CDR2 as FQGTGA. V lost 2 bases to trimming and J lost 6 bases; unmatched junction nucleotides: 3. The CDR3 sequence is CASSLLRGDGYTF. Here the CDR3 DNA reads TGTGCCAGCAGCTTACTCAGGGGGGATGGCTACACCTTC. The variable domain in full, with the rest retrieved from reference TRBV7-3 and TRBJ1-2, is GAGVSQTPSNKVTEKGKYVELRCDPISGHTALYWYRQSLGQGPEFLIYFQGTGAADDSGLPNDRFFAVRPEGSVSTLKIQRTERGDSAVYLCASSLLRGDGYTFGSGTRLTVV.

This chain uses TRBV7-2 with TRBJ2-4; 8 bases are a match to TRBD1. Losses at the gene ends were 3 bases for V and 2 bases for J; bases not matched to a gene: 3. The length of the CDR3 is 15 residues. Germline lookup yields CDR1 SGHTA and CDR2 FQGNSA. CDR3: CASSFDRGPKNIQYF. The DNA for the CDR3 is TGTGCCAGCAGCTTCGACAGGGGCCCCAAAAACATTCAGTACTTC.

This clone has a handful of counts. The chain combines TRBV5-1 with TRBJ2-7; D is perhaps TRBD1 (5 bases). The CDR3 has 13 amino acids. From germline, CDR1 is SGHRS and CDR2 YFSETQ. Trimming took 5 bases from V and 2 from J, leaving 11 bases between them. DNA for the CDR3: TGCGCCAGCAGGGGCCAACAGGCCTACGAGCAGTACTTC. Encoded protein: CASRGQQAYEQYF.

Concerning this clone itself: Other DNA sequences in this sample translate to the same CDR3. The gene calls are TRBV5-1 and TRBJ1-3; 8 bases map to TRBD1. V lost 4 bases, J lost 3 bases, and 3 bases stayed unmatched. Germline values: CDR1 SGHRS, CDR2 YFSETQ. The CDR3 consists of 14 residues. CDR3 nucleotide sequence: TGCGCCAGCAGCCCCGGGACAGGTGGAAACACCATATATTTT. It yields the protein CASSPGTGGNTIYF.

The CDR3 DNA follows: TGTGCCAGCAGTTACCGGGACAGAAGACTCTATGGCTACACCTTC. This translates into CASSYRDRRLYGYTF. The chain couples TRBV6-2 or TRBV6-3 to TRBJ1-2; TRBD1 matches at 7 bases. This CDR3 contains 15 residues. Germline V gene data show CDR1 as MNHEY and CDR2 as SVGEGT. The V and J ends lost 2 bases and 4 bases, in that order; junction bases with no gene match: 7.

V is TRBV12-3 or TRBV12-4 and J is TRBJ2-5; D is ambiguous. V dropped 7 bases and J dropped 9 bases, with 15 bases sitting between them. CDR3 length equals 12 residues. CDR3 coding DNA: TGTGCCAGCACTTTCAAGCTGGCGGCCCAGTACTTC. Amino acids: CASTFKLAAQYF.

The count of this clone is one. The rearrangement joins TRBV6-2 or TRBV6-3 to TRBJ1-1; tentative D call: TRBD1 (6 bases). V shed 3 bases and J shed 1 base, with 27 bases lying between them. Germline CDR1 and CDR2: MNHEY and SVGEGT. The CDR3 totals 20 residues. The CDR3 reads CASSYRGPGTSLGKNTEAFF. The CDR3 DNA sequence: TGTGCCAGCAGTTATAGGGGACCAGGGACATCCTTGGGAAAGAACACTGAAGCTTTCTTT.

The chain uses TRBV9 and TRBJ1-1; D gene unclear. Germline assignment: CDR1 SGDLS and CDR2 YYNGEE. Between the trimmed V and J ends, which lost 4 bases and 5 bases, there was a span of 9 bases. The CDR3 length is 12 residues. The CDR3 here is CASSFPRTEAFF. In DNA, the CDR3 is TGTGCCAGCAGCTTTCCTAGGACTGAAGCTTTCTTT.

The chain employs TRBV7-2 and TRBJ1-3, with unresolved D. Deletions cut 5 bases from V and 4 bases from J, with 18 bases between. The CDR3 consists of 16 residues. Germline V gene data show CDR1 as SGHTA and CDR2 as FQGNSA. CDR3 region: CASSPVLSSRGNTIYF. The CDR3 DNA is TGTGCCAGCAGCCCAGTATTATCCTCGAGGGGAAACACCATATATTTT.

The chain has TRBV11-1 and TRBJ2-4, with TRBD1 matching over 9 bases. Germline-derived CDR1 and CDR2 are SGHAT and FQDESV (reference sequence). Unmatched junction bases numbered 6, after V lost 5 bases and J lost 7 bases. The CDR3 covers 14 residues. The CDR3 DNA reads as TGTGCCAGCAGCGACGAGACAGGGGGGAACATTCAGTACTTC. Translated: CASSDETGGNIQYF.

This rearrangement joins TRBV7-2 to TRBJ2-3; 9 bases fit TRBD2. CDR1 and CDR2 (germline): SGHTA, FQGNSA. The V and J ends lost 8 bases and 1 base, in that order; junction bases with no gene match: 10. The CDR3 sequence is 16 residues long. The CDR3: CASRLGAGGRTDTQYF. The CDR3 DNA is TGTGCCAGCCGACTTGGAGCGGGGGGACGCACAGATACGCAGTATTTT.

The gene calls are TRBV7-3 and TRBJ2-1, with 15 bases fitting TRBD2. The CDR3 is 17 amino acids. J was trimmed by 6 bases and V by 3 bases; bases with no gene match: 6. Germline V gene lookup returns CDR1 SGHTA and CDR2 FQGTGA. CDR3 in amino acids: CASSLSGLAGGGNEQFF. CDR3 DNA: TGTGCCAGCAGCTTGAGCGGACTAGCGGGAGGGGGCAATGAGCAGTTCTTC.

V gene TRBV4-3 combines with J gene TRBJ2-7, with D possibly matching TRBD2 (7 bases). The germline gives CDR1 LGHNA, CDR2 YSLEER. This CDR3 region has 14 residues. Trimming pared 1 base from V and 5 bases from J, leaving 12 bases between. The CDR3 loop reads CASSQGRGGDEQYF. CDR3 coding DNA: TGCGCCAGCAGCCAAGGTCGCGGGGGCGACGAGCAGTACTTC.

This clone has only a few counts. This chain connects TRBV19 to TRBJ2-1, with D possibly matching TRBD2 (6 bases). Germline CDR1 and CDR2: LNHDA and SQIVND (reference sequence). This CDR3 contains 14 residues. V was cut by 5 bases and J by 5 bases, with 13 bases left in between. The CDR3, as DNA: TGTGCCAGTAGTCCCGGGAGTATACACAATGAGCAGTTCTTC. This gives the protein CASSPGSIHNEQFF.

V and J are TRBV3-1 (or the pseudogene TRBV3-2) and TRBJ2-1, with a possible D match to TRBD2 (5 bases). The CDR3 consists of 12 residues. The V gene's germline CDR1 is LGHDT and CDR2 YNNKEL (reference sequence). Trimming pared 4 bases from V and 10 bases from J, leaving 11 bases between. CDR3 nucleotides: TGTGCCAGCAGCCGGACTCAAATAGAGCAGTTCTTC. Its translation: CASSRTQIEQFF.

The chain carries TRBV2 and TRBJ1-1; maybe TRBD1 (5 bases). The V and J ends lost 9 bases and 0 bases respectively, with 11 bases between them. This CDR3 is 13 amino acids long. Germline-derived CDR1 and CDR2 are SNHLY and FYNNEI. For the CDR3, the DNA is TGTGCCAGTAATCAGGGCCTGAACACTGAAGCTTTCTTT. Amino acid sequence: CASNQGLNTEAFF.

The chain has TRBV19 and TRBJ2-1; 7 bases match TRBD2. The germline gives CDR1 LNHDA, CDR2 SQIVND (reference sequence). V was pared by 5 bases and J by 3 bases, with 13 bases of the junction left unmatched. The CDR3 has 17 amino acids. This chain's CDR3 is CASSRTYRASGYNEQFF. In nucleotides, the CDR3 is TGTGCCAGTAGTCGGACATACCGGGCTAGCGGCTACAATGAGCAGTTCTTC.

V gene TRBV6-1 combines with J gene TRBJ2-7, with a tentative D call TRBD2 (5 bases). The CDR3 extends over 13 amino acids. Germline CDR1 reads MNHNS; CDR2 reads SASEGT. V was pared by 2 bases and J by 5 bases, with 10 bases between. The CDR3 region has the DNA TGTGCCAGCAGTGAAAGAGGGCTGAACGAGCAGTACTTC. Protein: CASSERGLNEQYF.

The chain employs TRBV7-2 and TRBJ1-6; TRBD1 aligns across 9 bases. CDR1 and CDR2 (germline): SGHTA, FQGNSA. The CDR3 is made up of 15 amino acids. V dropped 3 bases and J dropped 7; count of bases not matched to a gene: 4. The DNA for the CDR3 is TGTGCCAGCAGCTTCGGGACAGGGAAGAATTCACCCCTCCACTTT. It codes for CASSFGTGKNSPLHF.

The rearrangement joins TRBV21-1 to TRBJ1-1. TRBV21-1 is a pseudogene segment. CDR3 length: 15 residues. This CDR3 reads CASSKAGRPNTEAFF. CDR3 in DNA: TGTGCCAGCAGCAAAGCGGGGAGGCCGAACACTGAAGCTTTCTTT.

The CDR3 loop is CASSQGGRAASTEAFF. Here the CDR3 DNA reads TGTGCCAGCAGCCAAGGTGGGAGGGCGGCAAGTACTGAAGCTTTCTTT. The chain recombines TRBV3-1 (or the pseudogene TRBV3-2) with TRBJ1-1; D gene ambiguous. The CDR3 is 16 residues long. The V and J ends lost 1 base and 5 bases respectively, with 17 bases between them. Germline V gene sequence: CDR1 LGHDT, CDR2 YNNKEL (reference sequence).

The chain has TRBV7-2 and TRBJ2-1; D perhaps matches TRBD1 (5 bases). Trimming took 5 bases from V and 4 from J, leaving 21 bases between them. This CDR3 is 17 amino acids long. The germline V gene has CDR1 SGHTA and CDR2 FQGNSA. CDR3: CASSPQSGAFGYNEQFF. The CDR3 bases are TGTGCCAGCAGCCCCCAAAGTGGGGCCTTTGGGTACAATGAGCAGTTCTTC. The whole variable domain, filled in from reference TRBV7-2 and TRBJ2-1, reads GAGVSQSPSNKVTEKGKDVELRCDPISGHTALYWYRQSLGQGLEFLIYFQGNSAPDKSGLPSDRFSAERTGGSVSTLTIQRTQQEDSAVYLCASSPQSGAFGYNEQFFGPGTRLTVL.

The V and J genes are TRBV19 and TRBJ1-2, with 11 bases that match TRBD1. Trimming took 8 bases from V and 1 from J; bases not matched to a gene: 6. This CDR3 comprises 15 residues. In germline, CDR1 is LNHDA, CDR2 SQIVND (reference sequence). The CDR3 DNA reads TGTGCCAGTGTCCGGACAGGGGGCCATAACTATGGCTACACCTTC. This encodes CASVRTGGHNYGYTF.

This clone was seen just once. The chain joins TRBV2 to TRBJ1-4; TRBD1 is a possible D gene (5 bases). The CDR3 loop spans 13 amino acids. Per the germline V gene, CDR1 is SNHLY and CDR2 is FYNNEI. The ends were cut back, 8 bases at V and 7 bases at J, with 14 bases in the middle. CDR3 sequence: CASEGSTGEKLFF. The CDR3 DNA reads TGTGCCAGCGAAGGCAGCACAGGTGAAAAACTGTTTTTT.

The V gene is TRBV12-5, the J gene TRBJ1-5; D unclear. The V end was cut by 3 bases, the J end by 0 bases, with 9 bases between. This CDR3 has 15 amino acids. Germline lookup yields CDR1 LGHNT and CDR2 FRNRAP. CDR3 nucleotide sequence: TGTGCTAGTGGTTTTTCGCACAGTAGCAATCAGCCCCAGCATTTT. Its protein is CASGFSHSSNQPQHF.

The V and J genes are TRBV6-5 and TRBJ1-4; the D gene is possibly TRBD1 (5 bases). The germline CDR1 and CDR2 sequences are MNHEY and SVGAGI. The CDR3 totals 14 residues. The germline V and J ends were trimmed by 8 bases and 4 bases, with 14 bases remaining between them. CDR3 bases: TGTGCCAGCGCCGCGGGGGGTGATAATGAAAAACTGTTTTTT. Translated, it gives CASAAGGDNEKLFF.

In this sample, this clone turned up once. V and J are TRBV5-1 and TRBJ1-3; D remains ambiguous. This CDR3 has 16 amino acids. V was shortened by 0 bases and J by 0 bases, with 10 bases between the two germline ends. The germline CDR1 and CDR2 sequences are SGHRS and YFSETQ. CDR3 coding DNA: TGCGCCAGCAGCTTGGCGGCAGGCCTCTCTGGAAACACCATATATTTT. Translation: CASSLAAGLSGNTIYF.